The 19 T cell receptor beta chains below all came from one sample that was sequenced in a study of T cells in Graves' hyperthyroidism and ophthalmopathy. Template material for amplifying TCR beta CDR3 regions consisted of RNA transcripts. The HTBI primer set drove a first-round RT-PCR of the TCR CDR3. TCRdb processed the multiplex PCR reads anew with MiXCR; each CDR3 protein has one entry. Altogether approximately 330,000 distinct CDR3 sequences are present, 15% to 20% being singletons, with the ten largest covering approximately 49%. Sequences were obtained from blood. The receptors shown here come from a woman aged 50 to 60 with Graves' hyperthyroidism.

The chain has TRBV5-5 and TRBJ2-7, with D perhaps matching TRBD1 (6 bases). The CDR3 is 17 amino acids. Germline-derived CDR1 and CDR2 are SGHKS and YYEKEE (reference sequence). V shed 0 bases and J shed 3 bases, with 19 bases lying between them. CDR3 coding DNA: TGTGCCAGCAGCTTGGCCTTTTTCCGGGACACCGACTACGAGCAGTACGTC. It yields the protein CASSLAFFRDTDYEQYV.

V and J are TRBV4-1 and TRBJ1-5; 9 bases are a match to TRBD1. The CDR3 sequence is 17 residues long. V lost 4 bases to trimming and J lost 7 bases; unmatched junction nucleotides: 14. In germline, CDR1 is MGHRA, CDR2 YSYEKL. The CDR3 DNA sequence: TGCGCCAGCAGCCCTCAACAGGGGGCCTTTTCCTACCAGCCCCAGCATTTT. Translated: CASSPQQGAFSYQPQHF.

This clonotype was observed a single time. The V gene is TRBV20-1, the J gene TRBJ2-7; TRBD2 aligns across 8 bases. Looked up from germline, CDR1 is DFQATT and CDR2 is SNEGSKA (reference sequence). The CDR3 is 16 residues long. Losses at the gene ends were 0 bases for V and 2 bases for J; bases not matched to a gene: 9. CDR3 residues: CSARELAGARPYEQYF. CDR3 DNA sequence: TGCAGTGCTAGAGAGCTAGCGGGCGCGCGCCCCTACGAGCAGTACTTC.

At least ten counts were recorded for this clonotype. The chain recombines TRBV18 with TRBJ1-1; D is unresolved. The germline CDR1 and CDR2 sequences are KGHSH and LQKENI. Trimming removed 2 bases from V and 0 bases from J, with 7 bases in between. CDR3 size: 14 residues. CDR3 bases: TGTGCCAGCTCACCATCGTCAGTGAACACTGAAGCTTTCTTT. It encodes CASSPSSVNTEAFF.

Details on this clonotype: A much more abundant neighbour one base away suggests this may be a read error. The rearrangement uses TRBV7-3 and TRBJ2-5; tentatively, D is TRBD1 (5 bases). This CDR3 is built from 15 residues. Per the germline V gene, CDR1 is SGHTA and CDR2 is FQGTGA. V shed 2 bases and J shed 3 bases, with 13 bases lying between them. Written as DNA, the CDR3 is TGTGCCAGCAGCTTAGGCCAGGGAAGAAAAGAGACCCAGTACTTC. The encoded protein is CASSLGQGRKETQYF.

To note about this clonotype: This could be a read error, since a much larger clone is one nucleotide away. The chain has TRBV18 and TRBJ2-7; the D call may be TRBD1 or TRBD2 (5 bases each). V dropped 3 bases and J dropped 0 bases, with 15 bases sitting between them. The germline gives CDR1 KGHSH, CDR2 LQKENI. This CDR3 contains 16 residues. The CDR3 loop is CASSPFGASFSYEQYF. The CDR3 bases are TGTGCCAGCTCACCTTTCGGGGCGTCGTTCTCCTACGAGCAGTACTTC.

At least ten counts were recorded for this clonotype. V usage is TRBV5-1 and J usage is TRBJ2-1; 8 positions match TRBD2. Germline V gene sequence: CDR1 SGHRS, CDR2 YFSETQ. The CDR3 totals 16 residues. J lost 8 bases, V lost 4 bases, and 14 bases had no gene match. This CDR3 is CASSPEGKLAVDEQFF. The CDR3 DNA reads as TGCGCCAGCAGCCCGGAAGGGAAACTAGCGGTAGATGAGCAGTTCTTC.

There are many counts of this clonotype. This chain joins TRBV30 and TRBJ2-1; D not resolved. Per germline, CDR1 GTSNPN and CDR2 SVGIG (reference sequence). The length of the CDR3 is 11 residues. Trimming shortened V by 1 base and J by 6 bases, and 4 bases separated the two germline ends. The CDR3 coding sequence is TGTGCCTGGAGTGGGTCCAATGAGCAGTTCTTC. Translation gives CAWSGSNEQFF. Drawing the rest from reference TRBV30 and TRBJ2-1, the complete variable domain is SQTIHQWPATLVQPVGSPLSLECTVEGTSNPNLYWYRQAAGRGLQLLFYSVGIGQISSEVPQNLSASRPQDRQFILSSKKLLLSDSGFYLCAWSGSNEQFFGPGTRLTVL.

This clonotype was found many times. This chain joins TRBV28 and TRBJ1-5; D unresolved. The germline CDR1 and CDR2 sequences are MDHEN and SYDVKM. The CDR3 is 13 amino acids. Trimming removed 2 bases at V and 7 bases at J, with 9 bases between. The CDR3 sequence: CASSLRVEQPQHF. The CDR3 DNA sequence: TGTGCCAGCAGTTTACGGGTGGAGCAGCCCCAGCATTTT.

This clonotype was detected only a few times. The CDR3 spells CASSYSGGLTEAFF. The CDR3 region has the DNA TGTGCCAGCAGTTACTCAGGGGGCCTCACTGAAGCTTTCTTT. This rearrangement joins TRBV6-6 to TRBJ1-1, with 7 bases that match TRBD1. V shed 0 bases, J shed 4 bases, and the junction held 2 bases outside the gene matches. This CDR3 has 14 residues. Germline CDR1 and CDR2: MNHNY and SVGAGI (reference sequence).

This clonotype was detected many times. The CDR3 nucleotides read TGTGCCAGCAGTTTATGGAGGCTAGCAGCCGGGGAGCTGTTTTTT. Residues: CASSLWRLAAGELFF. The chain employs TRBV28 and TRBJ2-2; a possible D gene is TRBD2 (5 bases). Germline values: CDR1 MDHEN, CDR2 SYDVKM. The CDR3 spans 15 residues. V was cut by 0 bases and J by 6 bases, with 11 bases left in between. The complete variable domain, with remaining parts taken from reference TRBV28 and TRBJ2-2, reads DVKVTQSSRYLVKRTGEKVFLECVQDMDHENMFWYRQDPGLGLRLIYFSYDVKMKEKGDIPEGYSVSREKKERFSLILESASTNQTSMYLCASSLWRLAAGELFFGEGSRLTVL.

This clonotype was observed at least ten times. The J gene is TRBJ2-1, the V gene TRBV7-3; D unresolved. The V gene's germline CDR1 is SGHTA and CDR2 FQGTGA. The ends were cut back, 5 bases at V and 10 bases at J, with 18 bases in the middle. CDR3 length: 14 amino acids. The CDR3: CASSPPTGVGEQFF. CDR3 in DNA: TGTGCCAGCAGCCCACCGACTGGGGTGGGGGAGCAGTTCTTC.

This clonotype was detected many times. The V gene is TRBV3-1, the J gene TRBJ2-3; no reliable D call. The CDR3 contains 12 residues. Germline CDR1 LGHDT, CDR2 YNNKEL (reference sequence). V lost 3 bases and J lost 5, with 6 bases in between. The CDR3, as DNA: TGTGCCAGCAGCCAGACGGAAGATACGCAGTATTTT. Encoded protein: CASSQTEDTQYF.

The chain links TRBV18 to TRBJ1-2; no firm D call. Germline loops: CDR1 KGHSH, CDR2 LQKENI. The CDR3 is 14 amino acids. The germline V and J ends were trimmed by 2 bases and 2 bases, with 9 bases remaining between them. CDR3 loop: CASSPESSNYGYTF. CDR3 in DNA: TGTGCCAGCTCACCAGAGTCCAGCAACTATGGCTACACCTTC.

This clonotype came up once. A much bigger clone sits one base away, suggesting this may be a read error. J is TRBJ2-1 and V is TRBV12-3 or TRBV12-4; D remains ambiguous. The CDR3 has 14 residues. Trimming removed 1 base at V and 5 bases at J, with 9 bases between. CDR3 in DNA: TGTGCCAGCAGTTTAGAAGGCACCAACAATGAGCAGTTCTTC. It codes for CASSLEGTNNEQFF.

The J gene is TRBJ2-7, the V gene TRBV28, with TRBD2 matching over 9 bases. This CDR3 has 19 amino acids. V shed 6 bases and J 3 bases; nucleotides not matched to a gene: 21. Germline CDR1 and CDR2: MDHEN and SYDVKM. This chain's CDR3 is CASSGRPLAGYRPLYEQYF. The CDR3 DNA is TGTGCCAGCAGCGGACGGCCACTAGCGGGCTACCGGCCCCTCTACGAGCAGTACTTC. Together with reference TRBV28 and TRBJ2-7, the CDR3 gives the full variable domain: DVKVTQSSRYLVKRTGEKVFLECVQDMDHENMFWYRQDPGLGLRLIYFSYDVKMKEKGDIPEGYSVSREKKERFSLILESASTNQTSMYLCASSGRPLAGYRPLYEQYFGPGTRLTVT.

This clonotype was seen at least ten times. The chain recombines TRBV7-3 with TRBJ2-1, with 7 bases that match TRBD2. The CDR3 spans 16 residues. Trimming at V came to 1 base and at J to 4 bases, leaving 7 bases not matched to a gene. Per germline, CDR1 SGHTA and CDR2 FQGTGA. CDR3 amino acids: CASSLRGLAAYNEQFF. The CDR3 nucleotides are TGTGCCAGCAGCTTAAGAGGGCTAGCGGCTTACAATGAGCAGTTCTTC. Full variable domain (missing parts from reference TRBV7-3 and TRBJ2-1): GAGVSQTPSNKVTEKGKYVELRCDPISGHTALYWYRQSLGQGPEFLIYFQGTGAADDSGLPNDRFFAVRPEGSVSTLKIQRTERGDSAVYLCASSLRGLAAYNEQFFGPGTRLTVL.

This clonotype was found many times. The rearrangement links TRBV7-3 to TRBJ1-4; 8 bases agree with TRBD1. This CDR3 spans 17 amino acids. V was clipped by 5 bases and J by 7 bases; unmatched bases: 15. Per germline, CDR1 SGHTA and CDR2 FQGTGA. Here the CDR3 DNA reads TGTGCCAGCAGCCATAACCTAAGAGACAGGGGAGGTGAAAAACTGTTTTTT. It is translated as CASSHNLRDRGGEKLFF.

This clonotype has ten or more counts. The CDR3 loop reads CASSTGGRGFTDTQYF. The CDR3 coding sequence is TGCGCCAGCAGCACGGGCGGCAGAGGGTTCACAGATACGCAGTATTTT. The gene calls are TRBV4-1 and TRBJ2-3, with D perhaps matching TRBD2 (5 bases). The V and J ends lost 5 bases and 2 bases respectively, with 17 bases between them. This CDR3 has 16 amino acids. Per the germline V gene, CDR1 is MGHRA and CDR2 is YSYEKL.